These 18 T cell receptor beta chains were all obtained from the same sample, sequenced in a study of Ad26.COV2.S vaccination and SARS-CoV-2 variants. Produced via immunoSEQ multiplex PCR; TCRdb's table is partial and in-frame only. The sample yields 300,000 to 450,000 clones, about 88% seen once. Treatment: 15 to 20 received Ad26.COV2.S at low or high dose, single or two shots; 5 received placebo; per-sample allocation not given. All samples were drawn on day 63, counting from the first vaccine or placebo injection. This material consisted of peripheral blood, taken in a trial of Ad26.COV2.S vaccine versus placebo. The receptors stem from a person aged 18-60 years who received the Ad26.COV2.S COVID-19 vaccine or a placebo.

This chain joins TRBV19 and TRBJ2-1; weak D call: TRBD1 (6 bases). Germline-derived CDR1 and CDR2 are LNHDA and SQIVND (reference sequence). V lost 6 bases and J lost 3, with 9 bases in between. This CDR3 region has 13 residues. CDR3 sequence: CASRLTGYNEQFF. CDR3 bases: TGTGCCAGTAGGCTGACAGGCTACAATGAGCAGTTCTTC.

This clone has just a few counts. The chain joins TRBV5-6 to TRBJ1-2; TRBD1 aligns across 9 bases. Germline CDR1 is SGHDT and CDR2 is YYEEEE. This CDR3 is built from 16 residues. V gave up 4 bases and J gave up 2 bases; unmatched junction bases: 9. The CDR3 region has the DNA TGTGCCAGCAGCCCGGTACGAGGGACAGGGAACTATGGCTACACCTTC. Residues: CASSPVRGTGNYGYTF.

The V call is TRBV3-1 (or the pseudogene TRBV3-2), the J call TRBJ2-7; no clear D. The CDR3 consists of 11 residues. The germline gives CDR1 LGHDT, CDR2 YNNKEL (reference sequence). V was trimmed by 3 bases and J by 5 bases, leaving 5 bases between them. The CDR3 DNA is TGTGCCAGCAGCCACCGGGACGAGCAGTACTTC. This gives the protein CASSHRDEQYF.

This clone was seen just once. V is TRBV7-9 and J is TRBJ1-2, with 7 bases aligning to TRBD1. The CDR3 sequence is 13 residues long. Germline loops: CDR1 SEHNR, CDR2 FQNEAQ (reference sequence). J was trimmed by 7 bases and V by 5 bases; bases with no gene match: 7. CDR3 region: CASSPIGTAGYTF. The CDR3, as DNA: TGTGCCAGCAGCCCAATCGGGACAGCTGGCTACACCTTC.

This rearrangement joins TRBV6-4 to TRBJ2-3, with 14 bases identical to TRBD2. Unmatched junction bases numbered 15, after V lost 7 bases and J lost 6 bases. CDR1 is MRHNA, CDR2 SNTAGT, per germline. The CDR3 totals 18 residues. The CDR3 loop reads CASTLPRTSGRPRDTQYF. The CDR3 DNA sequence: TGTGCCAGCACCCTACCAAGGACTAGCGGGAGGCCGCGGGATACGCAGTATTTT.

The CDR3 spells CASSGGGLADSYEQYF. The DNA for the CDR3 is TGTGCCAGCAGCGGAGGGGGACTAGCGGACTCCTACGAGCAGTACTTC. This chain joins TRBV9 and TRBJ2-7, with 11 bases that match TRBD2. V lost 3 bases, J lost 0 bases, and 5 bases stayed unmatched. The germline gives CDR1 SGDLS, CDR2 YYNGEE. The CDR3 consists of 16 residues.

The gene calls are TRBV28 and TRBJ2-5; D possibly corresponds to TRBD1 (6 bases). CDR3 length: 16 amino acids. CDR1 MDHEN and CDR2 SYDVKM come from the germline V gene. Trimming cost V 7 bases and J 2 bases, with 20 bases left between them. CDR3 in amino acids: CASILGGRGGQETQYF. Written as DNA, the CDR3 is TGTGCCAGCATCTTAGGAGGCAGGGGTGGGCAAGAGACCCAGTACTTC. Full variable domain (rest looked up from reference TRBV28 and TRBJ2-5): DVKVTQSSRYLVKRTGEKVFLECVQDMDHENMFWYRQDPGLGLRLIYFSYDVKMKEKGDIPEGYSVSREKKERFSLILESASTNQTSMYLCASILGGRGGQETQYFGPGTRLLVL.

The chain's CDR3 is CASSPVAVNTEAFF. CDR3 bases: TGTGCCAGCTCACCGGTTGCGGTGAACACTGAAGCTTTCTTT. The rearrangement uses TRBV18 and TRBJ1-1, with no clear D. This CDR3 contains 14 residues. V lost 3 bases, J lost 0 bases, and 8 bases lay in between. CDR1 is KGHSH, CDR2 LQKENI, per germline.

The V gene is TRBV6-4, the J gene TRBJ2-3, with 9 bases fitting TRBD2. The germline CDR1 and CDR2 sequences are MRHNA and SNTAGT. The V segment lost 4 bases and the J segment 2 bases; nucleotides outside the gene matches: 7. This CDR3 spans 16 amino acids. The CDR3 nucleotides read TGTGCCAGCAGTGTTGTTGCGGGGGGGTCCACAGATACGCAGTATTTT. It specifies CASSVVAGGSTDTQYF.

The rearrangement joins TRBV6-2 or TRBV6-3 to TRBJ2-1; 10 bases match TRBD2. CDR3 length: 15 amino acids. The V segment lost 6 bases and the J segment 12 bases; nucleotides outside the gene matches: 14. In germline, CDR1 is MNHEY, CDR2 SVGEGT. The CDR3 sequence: CASSLRQRGGPWQFF. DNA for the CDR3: TGTGCCAGCAGCCTGCGGCAGCGGGGGGGCCCATGGCAGTTCTTC.

The CDR3 sequence is CASTTGGLAVPYEQYF. The CDR3 coding sequence is TGCGCCAGCACGACAGGCGGACTAGCGGTTCCCTACGAGCAGTACTTC. V usage is TRBV5-1 and J usage is TRBJ2-7; 10 nucleotides line up with TRBD2. CDR1 SGHRS and CDR2 YFSETQ come from the germline V gene. This CDR3 contains 16 residues. V shed 6 bases, J shed 2 bases, and the junction held 11 bases outside the gene matches.

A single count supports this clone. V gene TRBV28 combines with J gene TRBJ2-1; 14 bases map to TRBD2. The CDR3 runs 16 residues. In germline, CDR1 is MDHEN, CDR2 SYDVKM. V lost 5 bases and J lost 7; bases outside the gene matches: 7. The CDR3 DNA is TGTGCCAGCAGTGGGGGACTAGCGGGAGTCCAGAATGAGCAGTTCTTC. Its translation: CASSGGLAGVQNEQFF.

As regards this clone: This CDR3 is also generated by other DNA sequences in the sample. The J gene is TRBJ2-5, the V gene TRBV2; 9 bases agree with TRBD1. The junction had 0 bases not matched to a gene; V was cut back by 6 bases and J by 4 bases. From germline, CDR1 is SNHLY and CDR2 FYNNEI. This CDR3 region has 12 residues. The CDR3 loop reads CASRTGGETQYF. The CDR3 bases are TGTGCCAGCAGGACAGGGGGAGAGACCCAGTACTTC.

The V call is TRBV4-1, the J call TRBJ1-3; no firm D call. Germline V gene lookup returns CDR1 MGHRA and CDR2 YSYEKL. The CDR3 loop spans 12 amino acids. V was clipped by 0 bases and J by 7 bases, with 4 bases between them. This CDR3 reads CASSQEGNTIYF. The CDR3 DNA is TGCGCCAGCAGCCAAGAGGGGAACACCATATATTTT.

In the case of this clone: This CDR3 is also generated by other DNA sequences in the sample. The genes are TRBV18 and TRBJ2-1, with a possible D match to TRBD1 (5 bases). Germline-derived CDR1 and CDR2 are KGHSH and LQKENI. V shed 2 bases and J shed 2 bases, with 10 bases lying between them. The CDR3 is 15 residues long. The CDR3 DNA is TGTGCCAGCTCACCAGGGCAGGGAACCTACAATGAGCAGTTCTTC. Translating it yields CASSPGQGTYNEQFF.

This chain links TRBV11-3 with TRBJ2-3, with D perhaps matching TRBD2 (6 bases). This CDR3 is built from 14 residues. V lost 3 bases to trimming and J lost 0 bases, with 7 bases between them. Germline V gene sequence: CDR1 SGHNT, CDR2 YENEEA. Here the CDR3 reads CASSLGRSTDTQYF. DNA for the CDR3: TGTGCCAGCAGCTTGGGGAGGAGCACAGATACGCAGTATTTT.

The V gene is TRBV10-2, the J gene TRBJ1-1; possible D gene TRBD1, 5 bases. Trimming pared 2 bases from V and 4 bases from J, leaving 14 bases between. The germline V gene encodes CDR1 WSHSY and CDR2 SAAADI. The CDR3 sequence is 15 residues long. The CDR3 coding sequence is TGCGCCAGCAGTGAGATGACCAGGGTGGGCACTGAAGCTTTCTTT. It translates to CASSEMTRVGTEAFF.

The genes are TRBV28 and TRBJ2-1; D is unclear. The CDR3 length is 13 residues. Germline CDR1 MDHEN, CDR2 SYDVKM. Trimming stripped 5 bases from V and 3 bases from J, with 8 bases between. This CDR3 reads CASSLNYYNEQFF. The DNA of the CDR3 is TGTGCCAGCAGTCTCAACTACTACAATGAGCAGTTCTTC. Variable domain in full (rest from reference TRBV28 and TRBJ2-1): DVKVTQSSRYLVKRTGEKVFLECVQDMDHENMFWYRQDPGLGLRLIYFSYDVKMKEKGDIPEGYSVSREKKERFSLILESASTNQTSMYLCASSLNYYNEQFFGPGTRLTVL.